The rows below give T cell receptor beta chains drawn from one sample of a study of blood T cells in healthy people across ages. TCRdb re-called the 5' RACE reads through MiXCR, storing one row per CDR3 protein. The top ten clones hold over 15% of a sample with hundreds of thousands of distinct CDR3 sequences, 35% to 50% of them seen once. The sequenced material came from blood. The origin of the receptors is an older man in good health. Both conserved end residues are part of each CDR3. Fields, in order: CDR3 protein, CDR3 DNA, J gene, V gene, clone size, D gene. The D gene is left open where the match is weak. Clone size appears in some rows only: once, few, many, or a class for an expanded clone.

cdr3_aa: CSVEDQGVDGYTF
cdr3_nt: TGCAGCGTTGAAGATCAAGGGGTTGATGGCTACACCTTC
j_call: TRBJ1-2
v_call: TRBV29-1
clone_size: .
d_call: .

cdr3_aa: CASSFVAGGGDEQYF
cdr3_nt: TGTGCCAGCAGTTTTGTAGCGGGAGGTGGCGACGAGCAGTACTTC
j_call: TRBJ2-7
v_call: TRBV12-3/TRBV12-4
clone_size: .
d_call: TRBD2

cdr3_aa: CASSLEGLTNTGELFF
cdr3_nt: TGTGCCAGCAGCTTAGAGGGCTTAACGAACACCGGGGAGCTGTTTTTT
j_call: TRBJ2-2
v_call: TRBV7-9
clone_size: .
d_call: .

cdr3_aa: CSVEPLTGGTSGANVLTF
cdr3_nt: TGCAGCGTTGAACCTTTGACCGGGGGGACGAGTGGGGCCAACGTCCTGACTTTC
j_call: TRBJ2-6
v_call: TRBV29-1
clone_size: .
d_call: TRBD2

cdr3_aa: CASSLLGSGPNTEAFF
cdr3_nt: TGTGCCAGCAGTTTATTGGGTTCCGGACCGAACACTGAAGCTTTCTTT
j_call: TRBJ1-1
v_call: TRBV28
clone_size: many
d_call: .

cdr3_aa: CASSPSASANTGELFF
cdr3_nt: TGTGCCAGCAGCCCAAGTGCCAGTGCGAACACCGGGGAGCTGTTTTTT
j_call: TRBJ2-2
v_call: TRBV7-7
clone_size: .
d_call: .

cdr3_aa: CSAPGHSSHNEQFF
cdr3_nt: TGCAGCGCCCCGGGGCATAGCTCCCACAATGAGCAGTTCTTC
j_call: TRBJ2-1
v_call: TRBV29-1
clone_size: .
d_call: .

cdr3_aa: CSAGRVAGTDTQYF
cdr3_nt: TGCAGTGCCGGTCGGGTGGCGGGCACAGATACGCAGTATTTT
j_call: TRBJ2-3
v_call: TRBV20-1
clone_size: .
d_call: .

cdr3_aa: CASSPTLMGVGSYEQYF
cdr3_nt: TGTGCCAGCAGTCCGACCCTGATGGGGGTGGGCTCCTACGAGCAGTACTTC
j_call: TRBJ2-7
v_call: TRBV28
clone_size: .
d_call: .

cdr3_aa: CASSWGTSGREQFF
cdr3_nt: TGCGCCAGCAGCTGGGGGACTAGCGGGAGAGAGCAGTTCTTC
j_call: TRBJ2-1
v_call: TRBV5-1
clone_size: .
d_call: TRBD2

cdr3_aa: CASSADRLQETQYF
cdr3_nt: TGTGCCAGTAGTGCGGACAGATTACAAGAGACCCAGTACTTC
j_call: TRBJ2-5
v_call: TRBV19
clone_size: .
d_call: .

cdr3_aa: CASSQFTGYEQYF
cdr3_nt: TGTGCCAGCAGCCAATTCACAGGGTACGAGCAGTACTTC
j_call: TRBJ2-7
v_call: TRBV4-2
clone_size: .
d_call: .

cdr3_aa: CASSQEGPGYEQFF
cdr3_nt: TGTGCCAGCAGCCAAGAGGGACCCGGCTATGAGCAGTTCTTC
j_call: TRBJ2-1
v_call: TRBV3-1
clone_size: many
d_call: .

cdr3_aa: CASSSTGAPQEKLFF
cdr3_nt: TGTGCCAGCAGTTCGACAGGGGCCCCACAAGAAAAACTGTTTTTT
j_call: TRBJ1-4
v_call: TRBV6-6
clone_size: .
d_call: TRBD1

cdr3_aa: CASSSRRGSSYNEQFF
cdr3_nt: TGTGCCAGCAGCTCAAGGCGCGGGAGTTCTTACAATGAGCAGTTCTTC
j_call: TRBJ2-1
v_call: TRBV7-3
clone_size: .
d_call: TRBD2

cdr3_aa: CAISDIRGLETQYF
cdr3_nt: TGTGCCATCAGTGACATCAGGGGGCTCGAGACCCAGTACTTC
j_call: TRBJ2-5
v_call: TRBV10-3
clone_size: few
d_call: TRBD1

cdr3_aa: CASSGDRGRLVGTGELFF
cdr3_nt: TGTGCCAGCAGTGGGGACAGGGGGCGCTTGGTGGGTACCGGGGAGCTGTTTTTT
j_call: TRBJ2-2
v_call: TRBV27
clone_size: .
d_call: TRBD1

cdr3_aa: CASSPRGAGQGEQFF
cdr3_nt: TGCGCCAGCAGCCCCCGGGGGGCTGGTCAAGGCGAGCAGTTCTTC
j_call: TRBJ2-1
v_call: TRBV4-1
clone_size: .
d_call: .

cdr3_aa: CSVSYDRFSNQPQHF
cdr3_nt: TGCAGTGTAAGTTATGACCGATTCAGCAATCAGCCCCAGCATTTT
j_call: TRBJ1-5
v_call: TRBV20-1
clone_size: .
d_call: .

cdr3_aa: CSARAAISSCNEQFF
cdr3_nt: TGCAGTGCTAGAGCAGCGATCAGCTCCTGCAATGAGCAGTTCTTC
j_call: TRBJ2-1
v_call: TRBV20-1
clone_size: once
d_call: .

cdr3_aa: CASSLARPGQGAYEQYF
cdr3_nt: TGCGCCAGCAGCTTGGCTCGACCGGGACAGGGGGCCTACGAGCAGTACTTC
j_call: TRBJ2-7
v_call: TRBV5-1
clone_size: .
d_call: TRBD1

cdr3_aa: CASSQDYRGYYNEQFF
cdr3_nt: TGTGCCAGCAGCCAAGATTACCGGGGCTATTACAATGAGCAGTTCTTT
j_call: TRBJ2-1
v_call: TRBV3-1
clone_size: .
d_call: .